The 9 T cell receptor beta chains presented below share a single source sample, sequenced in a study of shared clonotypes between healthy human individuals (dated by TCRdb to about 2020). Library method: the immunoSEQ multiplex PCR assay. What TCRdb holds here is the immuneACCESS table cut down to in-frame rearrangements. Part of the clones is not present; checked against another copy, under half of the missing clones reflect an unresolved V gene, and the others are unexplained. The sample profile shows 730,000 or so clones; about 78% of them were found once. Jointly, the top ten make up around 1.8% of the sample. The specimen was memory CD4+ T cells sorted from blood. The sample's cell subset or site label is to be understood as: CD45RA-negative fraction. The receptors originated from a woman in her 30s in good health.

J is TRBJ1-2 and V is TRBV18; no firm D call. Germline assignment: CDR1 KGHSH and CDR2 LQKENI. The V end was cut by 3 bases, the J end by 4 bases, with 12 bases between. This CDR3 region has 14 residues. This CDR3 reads CASSPGRERYGYTF. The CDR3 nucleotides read TGTGCCAGCTCACCGGGGAGGGAACGCTATGGCTACACCTTC.

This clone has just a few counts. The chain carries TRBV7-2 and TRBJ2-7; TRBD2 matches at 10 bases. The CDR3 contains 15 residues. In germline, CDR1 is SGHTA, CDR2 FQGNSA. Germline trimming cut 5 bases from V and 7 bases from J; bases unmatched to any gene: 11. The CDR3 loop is CASSQDHGTSDEQYF. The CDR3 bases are TGTGCCAGCAGCCAAGATCACGGGACTAGCGATGAGCAGTACTTC.

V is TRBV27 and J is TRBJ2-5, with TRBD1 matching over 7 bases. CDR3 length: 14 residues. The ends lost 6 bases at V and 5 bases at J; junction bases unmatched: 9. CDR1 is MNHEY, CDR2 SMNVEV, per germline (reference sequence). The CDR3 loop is CASRLQGFMETQYF. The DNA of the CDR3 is TGTGCCAGCAGGCTACAGGGGTTTATGGAGACCCAGTACTTC.

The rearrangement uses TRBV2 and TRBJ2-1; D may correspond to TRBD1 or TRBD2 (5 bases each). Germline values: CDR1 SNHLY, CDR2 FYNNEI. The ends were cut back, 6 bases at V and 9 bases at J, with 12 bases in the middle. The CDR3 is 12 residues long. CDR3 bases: TGTGCCAGCAGGATGGCAGGGACTGAGCAGTTCTTC. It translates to CASRMAGTEQFF.

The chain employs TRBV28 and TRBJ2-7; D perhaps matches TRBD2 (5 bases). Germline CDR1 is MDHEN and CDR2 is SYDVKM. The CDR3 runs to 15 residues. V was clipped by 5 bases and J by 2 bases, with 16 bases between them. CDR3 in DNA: TGTGCCAGCAGTCCTCTCGTGAGACTAACCTACGAGCAGTACTTC. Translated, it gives CASSPLVRLTYEQYF.

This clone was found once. CDR3 residues: CASSPGMRGRMNTEAFF. The CDR3 DNA reads as TGCGCCAGCAGCCCCGGGATGAGGGGACGGATGAACACTGAAGCTTTCTTT. The genes are TRBV4-1 and TRBJ1-1; a possible D gene is TRBD1 (5 bases). Trimming shortened V by 4 bases and J by 0 bases, and 18 bases separated the two germline ends. Germline V gives CDR1 MGHRA, CDR2 YSYEKL. The CDR3 loop spans 17 amino acids.

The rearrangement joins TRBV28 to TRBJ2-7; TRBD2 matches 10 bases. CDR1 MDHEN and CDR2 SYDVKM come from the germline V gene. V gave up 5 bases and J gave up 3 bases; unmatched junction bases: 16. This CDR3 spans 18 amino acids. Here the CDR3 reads CASSSPGLASGILYEQYF. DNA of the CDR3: TGTGCCAGCAGTAGTCCGGGACTAGCGAGTGGAATCCTCTACGAGCAGTACTTC.

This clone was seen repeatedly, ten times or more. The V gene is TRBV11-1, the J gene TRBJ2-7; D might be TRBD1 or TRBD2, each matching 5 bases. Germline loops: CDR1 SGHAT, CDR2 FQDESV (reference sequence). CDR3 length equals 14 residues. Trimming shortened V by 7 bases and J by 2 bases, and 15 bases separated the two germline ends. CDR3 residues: CASKTRQGPYEQYF. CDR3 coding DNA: TGTGCCAGCAAAACCCGCCAGGGACCCTACGAGCAGTACTTC.

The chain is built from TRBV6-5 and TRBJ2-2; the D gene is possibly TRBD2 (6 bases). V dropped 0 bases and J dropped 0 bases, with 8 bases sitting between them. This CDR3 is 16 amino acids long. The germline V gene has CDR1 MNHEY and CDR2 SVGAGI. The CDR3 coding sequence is TGTGCCAGCAGTTACTCCGGGGGACCGAACACCGGGGAGCTGTTTTTT. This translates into CASSYSGGPNTGELFF.